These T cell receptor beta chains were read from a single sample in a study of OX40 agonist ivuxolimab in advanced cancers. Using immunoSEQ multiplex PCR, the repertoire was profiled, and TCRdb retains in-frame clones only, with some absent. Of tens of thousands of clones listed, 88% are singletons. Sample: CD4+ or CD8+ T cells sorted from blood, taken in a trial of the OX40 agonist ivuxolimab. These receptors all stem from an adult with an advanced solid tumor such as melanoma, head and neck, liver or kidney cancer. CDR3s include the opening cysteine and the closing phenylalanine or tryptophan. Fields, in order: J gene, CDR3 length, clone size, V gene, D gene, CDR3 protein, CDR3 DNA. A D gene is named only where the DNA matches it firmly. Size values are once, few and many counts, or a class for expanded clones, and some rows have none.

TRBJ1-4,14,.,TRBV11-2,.,CASSAQGSNEKLFF,TGTGCCAGCAGCGCGCAAGGGAGTAATGAAAAACTGTTTTTT
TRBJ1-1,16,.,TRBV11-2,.,CASSLRVAGTYTEAFF,TGTGCCAGCAGCTTACGGGTTGCAGGGACTTACACTGAAGCTTTCTTT
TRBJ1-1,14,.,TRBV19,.,CASRKQGLNTEAFF,TGTGCCAGTAGAAAACAGGGTTTGAACACTGAAGCTTTCTTT
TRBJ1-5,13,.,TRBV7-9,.,CASSKGVHQPQHF,TGTGCCAGCAGCAAGGGGGTTCATCAGCCCCAGCATTTT
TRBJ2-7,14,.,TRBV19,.,CASRETLLSYEQYF,TGTGCCAGTAGGGAGACCCTCCTTTCCTACGAGCAGTACTTC
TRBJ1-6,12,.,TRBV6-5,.,CASSYTYSPLHF,TGTGCCAGCAGTTACACCTATTCACCCCTCCACTTT
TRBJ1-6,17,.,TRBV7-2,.,CASSQGGDPTTWSPLHF,TGTGCCAGCAGCCAGGGTGGGGACCCTACAACTTGGTCACCCCTCCACTTT
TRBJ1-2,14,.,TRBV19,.,CASSPHRLSYGYTF,TGTGCCAGTAGTCCCCACCGGCTATCCTATGGCTACACCTTC
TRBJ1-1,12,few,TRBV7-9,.,CASSLAEGNAFF,TGTGCCAGCAGCTTAGCCGAGGGAAATGCTTTCTTT
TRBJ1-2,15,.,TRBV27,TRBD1,CASSTRDRLPEGYTF,TGTGCCAGCAGTACCCGGGACAGGCTGCCCGAGGGCTACACCTTC
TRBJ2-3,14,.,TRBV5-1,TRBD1,CASSLEGGDDAQYF,TGCGCCAGCAGCTTGGAAGGGGGCGATGATGCGCAGTATTTT
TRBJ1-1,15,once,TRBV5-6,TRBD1,CASSAGTGPLGDAFF,TGTGCCAGCAGCGCCGGGACAGGGCCGCTTGGGGATGCTTTCTTT
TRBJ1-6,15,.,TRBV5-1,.,CASSLGQAGDSPLHF,TGCGCCAGCAGCTTAGGCCAAGCGGGGGATTCACCCCTCCACTTT
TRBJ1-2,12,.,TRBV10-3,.,CAISDVRDGYTF,TGTGCCATCAGTGATGTCCGGGATGGCTACACCTTC